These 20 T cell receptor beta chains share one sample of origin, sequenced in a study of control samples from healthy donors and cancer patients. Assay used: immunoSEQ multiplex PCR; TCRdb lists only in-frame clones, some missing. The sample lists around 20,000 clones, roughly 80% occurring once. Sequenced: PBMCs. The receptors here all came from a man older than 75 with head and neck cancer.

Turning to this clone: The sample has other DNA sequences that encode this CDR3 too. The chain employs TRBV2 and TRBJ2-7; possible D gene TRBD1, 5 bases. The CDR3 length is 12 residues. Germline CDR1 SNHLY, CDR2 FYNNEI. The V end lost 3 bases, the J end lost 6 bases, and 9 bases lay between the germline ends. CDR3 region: CASSDRVLEQYF. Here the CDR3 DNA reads TGTGCCAGCAGTGACAGGGTCCTCGAGCAGTACTTC.

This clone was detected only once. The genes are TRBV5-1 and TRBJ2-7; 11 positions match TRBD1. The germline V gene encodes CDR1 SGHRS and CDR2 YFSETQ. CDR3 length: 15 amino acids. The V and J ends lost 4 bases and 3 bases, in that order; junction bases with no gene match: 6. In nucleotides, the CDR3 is TGCGCCAGCAGCCCGGGACAGGGGGTAGGCTACGAGCAGTACTTC. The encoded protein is CASSPGQGVGYEQYF.

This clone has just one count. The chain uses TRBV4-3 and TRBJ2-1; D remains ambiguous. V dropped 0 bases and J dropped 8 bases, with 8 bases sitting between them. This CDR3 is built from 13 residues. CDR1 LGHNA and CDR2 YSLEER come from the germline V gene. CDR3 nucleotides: TGCGCCAGCAGCCAAGATGAAGGATATGAGCAGTTCTTC. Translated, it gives CASSQDEGYEQFF.

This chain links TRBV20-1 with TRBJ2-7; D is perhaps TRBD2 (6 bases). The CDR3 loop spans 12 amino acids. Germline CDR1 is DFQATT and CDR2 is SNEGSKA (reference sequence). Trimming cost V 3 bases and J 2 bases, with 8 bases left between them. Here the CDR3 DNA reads TGCAGTGCTAGTTCGGGGGCCTACGAGCAGTACTTC. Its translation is CSASSGAYEQYF.

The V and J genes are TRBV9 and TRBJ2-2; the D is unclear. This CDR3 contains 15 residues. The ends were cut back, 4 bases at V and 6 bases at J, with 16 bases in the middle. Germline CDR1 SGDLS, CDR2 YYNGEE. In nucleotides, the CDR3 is TGTGCCAGCAGCCCTGCACTTATAGAGGCCGGGGAGCTGTTTTTT. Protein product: CASSPALIEAGELFF.

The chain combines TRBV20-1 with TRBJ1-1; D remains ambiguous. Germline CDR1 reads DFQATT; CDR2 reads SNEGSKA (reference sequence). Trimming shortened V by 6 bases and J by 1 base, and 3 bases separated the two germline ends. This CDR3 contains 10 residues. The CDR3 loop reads CSARNTEAFF. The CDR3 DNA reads TGCAGTGCAAGGAACACTGAAGCTTTCTTT.

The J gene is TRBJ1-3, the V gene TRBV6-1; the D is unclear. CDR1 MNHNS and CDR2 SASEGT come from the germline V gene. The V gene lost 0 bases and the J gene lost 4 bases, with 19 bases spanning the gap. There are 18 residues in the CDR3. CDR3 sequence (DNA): TGTGCCAGCAGTGAAGCCGTCAAGTATGTGTCTTACGGAAACACCATATATTTT. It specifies CASSEAVKYVSYGNTIYF.

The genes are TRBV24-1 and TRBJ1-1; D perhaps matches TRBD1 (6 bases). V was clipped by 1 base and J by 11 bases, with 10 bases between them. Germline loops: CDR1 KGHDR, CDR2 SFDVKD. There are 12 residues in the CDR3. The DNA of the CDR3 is TGTGCCACCAGTGATTTTACAGGGAGGGCTTTCTTT. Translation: CATSDFTGRAFF.

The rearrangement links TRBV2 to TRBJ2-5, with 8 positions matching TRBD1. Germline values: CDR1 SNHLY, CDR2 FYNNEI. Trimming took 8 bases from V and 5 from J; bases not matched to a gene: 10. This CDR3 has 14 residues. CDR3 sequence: CASGRDRLVETQYF. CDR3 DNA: TGTGCCAGCGGTAGGGACAGGTTGGTGGAGACCCAGTACTTC.

The CDR3 loop reads CASSQVEIRGVEAFF. For the CDR3, the DNA is TGCGCCAGCAGCCAAGTTGAAATTCGGGGGGTAGAAGCTTTCTTT. This chain links TRBV4-3 with TRBJ1-1; D perhaps matches TRBD1 (5 bases). The germline V gene encodes CDR1 LGHNA and CDR2 YSLEER. The CDR3 runs 15 residues. V was cut by 1 base and J by 8 bases, with 17 bases left in between.

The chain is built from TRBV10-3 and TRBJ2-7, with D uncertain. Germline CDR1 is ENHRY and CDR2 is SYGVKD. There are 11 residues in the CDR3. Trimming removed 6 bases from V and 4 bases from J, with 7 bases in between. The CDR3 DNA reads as TGTGCCATCAGGGACCTATACGAGCAGTACTTC. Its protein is CAIRDLYEQYF.

The CDR3 bases are TGTGCCAGCAGTTACGAAGGAGGGAGGCAGTTCTTC. Its translation: CASSYEGGRQFF. The gene calls are TRBV6-5 and TRBJ2-1; the D gene is possibly TRBD2 (6 bases). The CDR3 loop spans 12 amino acids. Trimming left V 2 bases short and J 12 bases short, with 11 bases between. Germline loops: CDR1 MNHEY, CDR2 SVGAGI.

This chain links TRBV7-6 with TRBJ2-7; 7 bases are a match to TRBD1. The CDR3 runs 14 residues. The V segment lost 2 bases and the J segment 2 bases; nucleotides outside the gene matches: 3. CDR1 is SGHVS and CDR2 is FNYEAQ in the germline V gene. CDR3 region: CASSLSGQTYEQYF. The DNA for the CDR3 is TGTGCCAGCAGCTTATCGGGACAGACCTACGAGCAGTACTTC.

The CDR3 DNA reads as TGTGCCAGTAGTAAAGGGCAACTAACTAGCGGGAGGTACTACAATGAGCAGTTCTTC. Translation gives CASSKGQLTSGRYYNEQFF. The chain combines TRBV19 with TRBJ2-1; 12 bases are a match to TRBD2. J was trimmed by 3 bases and V by 4 bases; bases with no gene match: 13. The length of the CDR3 is 19 residues. Germline CDR1 and CDR2: LNHDA and SQIVND (reference sequence).

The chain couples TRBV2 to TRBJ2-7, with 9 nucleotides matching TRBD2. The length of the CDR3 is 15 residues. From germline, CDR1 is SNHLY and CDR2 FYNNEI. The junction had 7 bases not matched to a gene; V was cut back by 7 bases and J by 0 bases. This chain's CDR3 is CASIPSGGTSYEQYF. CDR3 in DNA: TGTGCCAGCATTCCCAGCGGGGGGACCTCCTACGAGCAGTACTTC.

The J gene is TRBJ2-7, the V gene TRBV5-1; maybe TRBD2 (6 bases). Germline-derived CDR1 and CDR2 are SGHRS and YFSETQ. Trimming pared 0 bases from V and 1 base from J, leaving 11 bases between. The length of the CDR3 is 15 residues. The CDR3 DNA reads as TGCGCCAGCAGCTTGGGGGGACTCGCGTCCTACGAGCAGTACTTC. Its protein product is CASSLGGLASYEQYF.

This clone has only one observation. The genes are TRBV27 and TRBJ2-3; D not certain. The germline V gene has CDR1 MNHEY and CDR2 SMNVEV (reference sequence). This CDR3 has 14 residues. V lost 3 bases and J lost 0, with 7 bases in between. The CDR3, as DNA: TGTGCCAGCAGTTTTTCTGCTAGCACAGATACGCAGTATTTT. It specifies CASSFSASTDTQYF.

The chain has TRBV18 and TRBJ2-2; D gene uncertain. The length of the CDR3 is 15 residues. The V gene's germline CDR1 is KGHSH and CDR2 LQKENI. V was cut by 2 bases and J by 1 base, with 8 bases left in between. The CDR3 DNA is TGTGCCAGCTCACCATTTGCGGTGAACACCGGGGAGCTGTTTTTT. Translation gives CASSPFAVNTGELFF.

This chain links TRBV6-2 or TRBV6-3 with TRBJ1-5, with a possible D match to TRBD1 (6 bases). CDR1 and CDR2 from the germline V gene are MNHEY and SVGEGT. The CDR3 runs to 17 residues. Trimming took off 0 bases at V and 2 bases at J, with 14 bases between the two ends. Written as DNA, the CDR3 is TGTGCCAGCAGTTACTCAGTGGGCAGGGGTGGCAATCAGCCCCAGCATTTT. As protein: CASSYSVGRGGNQPQHF.

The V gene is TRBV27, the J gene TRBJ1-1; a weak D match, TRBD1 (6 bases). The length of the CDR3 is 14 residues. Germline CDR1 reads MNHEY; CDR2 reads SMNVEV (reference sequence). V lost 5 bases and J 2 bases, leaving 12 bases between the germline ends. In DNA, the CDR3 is TGTGCCAGCAGTCCGGGGGGCCCAAACACTGAAGCTTTCTTT. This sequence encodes CASSPGGPNTEAFF.